This entry concerns a single T cell receptor beta chain. Its antigen remains undetermined. No quality values exist for individual bases; no much larger clone is one base distant. The data originate from a study of blood T cell repertoires in COVID-19 (dated by TCRdb to about 2020). Context from the whole study: Collaborator samples came from the United States, Italy and Spain and covered acute and convalescent phases of COVID-19. The material from the prospective study consisted of cDNA or gDNA derived from T cells, B-cell-depleted T cells, or PBMCs. Subjects who had been exposed to COVID-19, were actively infected with it, or had recovered from it provided the deeply sampled blood TCRbeta repertoires that made up the dataset. The repertoires were released in a freely available public database meant as a resource for research on the immune response to SARS-CoV-2. The samples were drawn from two sources: the first 160 participants of the ongoing ImmuneRACE study, and approximately 1,300 subjects contributed by 6 global collaborators. The sample metadata nearly always contained a de-identified subject ID, COVID-19 status, age in years and sex. HLA class I and class II types, where available, came from metadata supplied by the sample provider rather than from assay-based typing. General study outcomes and caveats: How much clinical and demographic metadata was included differed by source and by participant, and the metadata was provided uncurated.

Taken from cysteine to phenylalanine, the CDR3 has 13 residues. Of the read, only the CDR3 DNA is kept; its 39 bases are in frame from base 1. V sheds 4 bases and J sheds 8 bases, leaving 14 bases between their ends. CDR1 and CDR2 are read off the germline V gene (reference sequence) as LGHDT and YNNKEL. TCRbeta CDR3 regions were amplified from genomic DNA using the immunoSEQ Assay, a bias-controlled multiplex PCR. Under the source paper's analysis protocol: Within the assay, amplification of reference gene primers was used to estimate how many nucleated cells each sample contained. Sequence reads were collapsed and filtered to measure the absolute abundance of every unique TCRbeta CDR3 rearrangement. For each sample, productive Simpson clonality was calculated as the square root of Simpson's diversity index over productive rearrangements. As stored in TCRdb, this immuneACCESS dataset retains in-frame rearrangements with V and J assigned. A fraction of the clones does not appear; measured against another copy, unresolved V genes explain less than half of the discrepancy, and the remainder lacks a known reason. V and J calls and clone size come straight from that table; D and trimming were deduced from the DNA. This sample holds some 150,000 clones; 83% were observed only once. The ten top clones hold approximately 4.7% of the sample.

Participants in the prospective study were enrolled through a virtual design, were aged roughly 18 to 90 years, and lived in 24 United States geographic areas. To assign participants to cohorts, the prospective study relied on clinical history that participants themselves reported in a screening survey and a study questionnaire. Recovered participants in ImmuneRACE Cohort 3 were defined by two consecutive negative NP/OP PCR tests, clearance by a healthcare professional, or resolution of symptoms. Mobile phlebotomists in the prospective study collected whole blood, serum and a nasopharyngeal or oropharyngeal swab from every participant. Prospective study participants could optionally give additional blood draws and questionnaires over an approximately two-month period. Blood samples from the prospective study were shipped frozen or at room temperature prior to DNA extraction.

The V and J genes are TRBV3-1 (or the pseudogene TRBV3-2) and TRBJ1-2; tentative D gene TRBD1, with 6 bases matching. The receptor was isolated from a woman aged 50 to 60 who had recovered from COVID-19. Specimen: PBMCs or T cells enriched from blood (not recorded which). The nucleotides read TGTGCCAGCAGCCGGACAGACGAAGGAGGCTACACCTTC. Translated, this gives CASSRTDEGGYTF.